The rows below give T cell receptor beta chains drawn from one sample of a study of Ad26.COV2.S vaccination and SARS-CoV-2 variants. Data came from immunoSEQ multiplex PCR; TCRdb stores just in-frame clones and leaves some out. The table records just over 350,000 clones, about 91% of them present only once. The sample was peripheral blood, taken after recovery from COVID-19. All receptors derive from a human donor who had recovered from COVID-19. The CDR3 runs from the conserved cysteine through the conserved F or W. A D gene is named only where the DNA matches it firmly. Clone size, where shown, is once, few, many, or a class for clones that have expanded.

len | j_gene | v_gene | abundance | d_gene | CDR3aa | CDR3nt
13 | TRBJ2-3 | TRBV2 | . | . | CASSVRGNNTQYF | TGTGCCAGCAGTGTGAGGGGCAACAATACGCAGTATTTT
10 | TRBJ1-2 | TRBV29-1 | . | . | CSVEDSGYTF | TGCAGCGTTGAAGACTCTGGCTACACCTTC
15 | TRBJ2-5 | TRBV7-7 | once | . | CASSLEAVRQETQYF | TGTGCTAGCAGCTTAGAAGCGGTCAGACAAGAGACCCAGTACTTC
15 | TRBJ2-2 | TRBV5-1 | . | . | CASSFSPSNTGELFF | TGCGCCAGCAGCTTCTCCCCCTCGAACACCGGGGAGCTGTTTTTT
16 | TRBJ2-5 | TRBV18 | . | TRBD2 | CASSPTSGGLQETQYF | TGTGCCAGCTCACCAACGAGCGGGGGCCTCCAAGAGACCCAGTACTTC
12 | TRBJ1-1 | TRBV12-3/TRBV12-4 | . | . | CASSFAGTEAFF | TGTGCCAGCAGTTTTGCGGGCACTGAAGCTTTCTTT
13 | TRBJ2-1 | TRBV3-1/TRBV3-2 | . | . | CASSQEVSRRTFF | TGTGCCAGCAGCCAAGAAGTTAGTCGCCGGACGTTCTTC
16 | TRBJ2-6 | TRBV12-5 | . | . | CASGLGGKPGANVLTF | TGTGCTAGTGGCTTGGGGGGAAAGCCTGGGGCCAACGTCCTGACTTTC
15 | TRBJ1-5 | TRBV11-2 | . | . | CASSLGSGVSQPQHF | TGTGCCAGCAGCTTAGGTTCTGGGGTGAGTCAGCCCCAGCATTTT
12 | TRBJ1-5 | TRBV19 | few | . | CASSTRLEPQHF | TGTGCCAGTAGTACCCGATTGGAGCCCCAGCATTTT
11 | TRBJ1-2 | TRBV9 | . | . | CASSDFIGYTF | TGTGCCAGCAGCGACTTTATTGGCTACACCTTC
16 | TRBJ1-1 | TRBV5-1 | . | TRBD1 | CASSLEIRTGGTEAFF | TGCGCCAGCAGCTTGGAGATCCGGACAGGGGGCACTGAAGCTTTCTTT
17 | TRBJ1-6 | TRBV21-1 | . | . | CAMQGNQKRRENSPLHF | TGTGCCATGCAGGGAAACCAGAAAAGACGGGAAAATTCACCCCTCCACTTT
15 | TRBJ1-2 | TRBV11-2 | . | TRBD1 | CASSNQGAIADGYTF | TGTGCCAGCAGTAACCAGGGGGCTATTGCGGATGGCTACACCTTC